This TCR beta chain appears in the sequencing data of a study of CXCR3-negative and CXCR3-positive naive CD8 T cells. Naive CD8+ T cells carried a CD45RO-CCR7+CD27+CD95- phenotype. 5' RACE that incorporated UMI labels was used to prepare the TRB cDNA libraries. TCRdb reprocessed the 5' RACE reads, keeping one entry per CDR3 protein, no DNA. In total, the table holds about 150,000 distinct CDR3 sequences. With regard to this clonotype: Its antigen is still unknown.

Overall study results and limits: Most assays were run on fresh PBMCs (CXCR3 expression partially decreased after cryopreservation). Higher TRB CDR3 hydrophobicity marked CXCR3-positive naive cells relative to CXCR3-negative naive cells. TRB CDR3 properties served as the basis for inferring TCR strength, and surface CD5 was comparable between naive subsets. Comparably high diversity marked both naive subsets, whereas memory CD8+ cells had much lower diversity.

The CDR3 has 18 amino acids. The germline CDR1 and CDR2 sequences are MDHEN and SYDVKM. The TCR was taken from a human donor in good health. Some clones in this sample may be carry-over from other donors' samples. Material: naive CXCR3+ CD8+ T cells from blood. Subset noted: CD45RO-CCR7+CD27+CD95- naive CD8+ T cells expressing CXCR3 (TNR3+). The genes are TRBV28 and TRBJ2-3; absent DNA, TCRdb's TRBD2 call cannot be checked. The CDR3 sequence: CASSSTGTSGREDDTQYF.